Listed below are T cell receptor beta chains from one sample, sequenced in a study of control samples from healthy donors and cancer patients. Clones were read by immunoSEQ multiplex PCR, and TCRdb kept only the in-frame ones, dropping some. The sample carries under 450,000 clones, 80% to 95% recorded once. Sequencing input: PBMCs. These receptors were collected from a man aged 35 to 55 with head and neck cancer. Each CDR3 is given with its conserved first and last residue.

TRBV27 | CASRIWEGAETQYF
TRBV5-1 | CASSLVVNYEQYF
TRBV9 | CASSQGQGSEQYF
TRBV7-9 | CASTQSRAGYTF
TRBV20-1 | CSASADTFNYGYTF
TRBV7-9 | CASSSTNEKLFF
TRBV6-5 | CASRATNTGELFF
TRBV4-3 | CASSREGNMEQFF
TRBV5-4 | CASSSTVMPTEAFF
TRBV7-3 | CASSLTGINEQFF
TRBV7-2 | CASLVGGSSYEQYF
TRBV5-6 | CASSPWGAIPYGYTF
TRBV2 | CASSERIAKNTEAFF
TRBV6-6 | CASSLSGRISGANVLTF
TRBV5-1 | CASSHPRTGPTEAFF
TRBV6-5 | CASRETVATNEKLFF
TRBV4-1 | CASSQDRFNEQFF
TRBV11-2 | CASSLAGRYNSPLHF
TRBV2 | CASSLTGPDTQYF
TRBV5-1 | CASSFDRAQETQYF
TRBV10-3 | CAIRPGGDTEAFF
TRBV5-1 | CASSFGETGETQYF
TRBV28 | CASGSGTGKNSPLHF
TRBV5-6 | CASSSGTGAIFRTDTQYF
TRBV4-3 | CASSPTERGPSYEQYF
TRBV5-1 | CASSSQPTAYEQYF